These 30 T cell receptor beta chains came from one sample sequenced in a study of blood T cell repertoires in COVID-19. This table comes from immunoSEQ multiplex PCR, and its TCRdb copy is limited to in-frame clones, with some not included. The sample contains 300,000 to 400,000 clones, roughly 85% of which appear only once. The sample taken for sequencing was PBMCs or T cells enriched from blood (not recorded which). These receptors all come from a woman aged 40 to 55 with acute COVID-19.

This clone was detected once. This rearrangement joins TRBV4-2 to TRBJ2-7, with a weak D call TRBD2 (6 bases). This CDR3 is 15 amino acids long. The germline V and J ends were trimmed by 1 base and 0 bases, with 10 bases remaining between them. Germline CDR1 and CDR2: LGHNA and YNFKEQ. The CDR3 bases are TGTGCCAGCAGCCAAGTGGGGGGTATCTCCTACGAGCAGTACTTC. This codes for CASSQVGGISYEQYF.

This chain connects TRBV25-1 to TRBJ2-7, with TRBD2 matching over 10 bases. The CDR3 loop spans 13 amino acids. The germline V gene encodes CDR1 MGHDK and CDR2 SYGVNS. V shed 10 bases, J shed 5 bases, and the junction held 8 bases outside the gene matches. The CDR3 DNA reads TGTGCCACCAATAGCGGGAGGTCCCACGAGCAGTACTTC. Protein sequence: CATNSGRSHEQYF.

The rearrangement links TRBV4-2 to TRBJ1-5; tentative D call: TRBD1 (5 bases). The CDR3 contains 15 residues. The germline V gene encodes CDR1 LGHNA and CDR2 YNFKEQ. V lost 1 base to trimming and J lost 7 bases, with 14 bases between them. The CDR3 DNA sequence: TGTGCCAGCAGCCAAGGAGTGGTAGGGGAACAGCCCCAGCATTTT. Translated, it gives CASSQGVVGEQPQHF.

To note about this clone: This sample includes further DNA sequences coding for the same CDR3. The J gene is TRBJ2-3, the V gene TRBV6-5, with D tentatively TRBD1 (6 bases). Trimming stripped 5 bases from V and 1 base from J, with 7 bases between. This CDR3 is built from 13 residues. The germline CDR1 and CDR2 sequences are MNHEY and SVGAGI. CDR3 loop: CASSPGGTDTQYF. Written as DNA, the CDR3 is TGTGCCAGCAGTCCAGGGGGCACAGATACGCAGTATTTT.

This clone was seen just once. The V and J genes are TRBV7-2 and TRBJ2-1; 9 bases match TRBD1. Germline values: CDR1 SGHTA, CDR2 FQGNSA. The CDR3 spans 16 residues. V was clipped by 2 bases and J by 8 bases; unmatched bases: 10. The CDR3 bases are TGTGCCAGCAGCTTACTAAAGCGGACAGGGGTCGATGAGCAGTTCTTC. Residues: CASSLLKRTGVDEQFF.

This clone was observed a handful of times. The CDR3 DNA reads TGTGCCAGTAGTCTGGACATGGGTGGCTACACCTTC. Protein sequence: CASSLDMGGYTF. The chain links TRBV19 to TRBJ1-2; D may be TRBD1 (5 bases). The CDR3 sequence is 12 residues long. Germline assignment: CDR1 LNHDA and CDR2 SQIVND (reference sequence). The germline V and J ends were trimmed by 5 bases and 7 bases, with 11 bases remaining between them.

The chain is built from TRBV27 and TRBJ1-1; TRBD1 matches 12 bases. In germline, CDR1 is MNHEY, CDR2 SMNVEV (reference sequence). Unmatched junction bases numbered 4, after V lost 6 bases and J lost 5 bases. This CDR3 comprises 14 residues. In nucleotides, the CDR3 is TGTGCCAGCAGGGCGGGACAGGGGGCGACTGAAGCTTTCTTT. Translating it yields CASRAGQGATEAFF.

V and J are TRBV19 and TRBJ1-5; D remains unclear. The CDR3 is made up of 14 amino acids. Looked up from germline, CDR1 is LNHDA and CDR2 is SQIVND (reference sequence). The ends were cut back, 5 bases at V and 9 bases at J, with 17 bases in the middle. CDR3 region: CASSPREGVGPQHF. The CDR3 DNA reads TGTGCCAGTAGTCCCCGAGAGGGAGTCGGGCCCCAGCATTTT.

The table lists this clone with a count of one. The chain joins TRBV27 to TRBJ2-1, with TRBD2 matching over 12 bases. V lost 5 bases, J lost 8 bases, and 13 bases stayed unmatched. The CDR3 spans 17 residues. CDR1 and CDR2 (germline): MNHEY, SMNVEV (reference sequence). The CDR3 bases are TGTGCCAGCAGTCGAAACAGACTAGCGGGAGATTACTATGAGCAGTTCTTC. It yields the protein CASSRNRLAGDYYEQFF.

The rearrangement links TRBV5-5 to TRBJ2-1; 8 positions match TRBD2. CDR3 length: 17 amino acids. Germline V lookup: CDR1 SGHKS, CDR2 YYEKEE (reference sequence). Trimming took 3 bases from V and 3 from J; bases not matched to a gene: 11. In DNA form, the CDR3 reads TGTGCCAGCAGCTCTATCTCAGCGGGAGTTGACTACAATGAGCAGTTCTTC. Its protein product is CASSSISAGVDYNEQFF.

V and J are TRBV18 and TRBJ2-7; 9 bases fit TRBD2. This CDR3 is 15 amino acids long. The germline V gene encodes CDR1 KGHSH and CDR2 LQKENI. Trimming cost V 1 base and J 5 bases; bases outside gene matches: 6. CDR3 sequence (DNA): TGTGCCAGCTCACCACGGGCGGGAGGGCCCCACGAGCAGTACTTC. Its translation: CASSPRAGGPHEQYF.

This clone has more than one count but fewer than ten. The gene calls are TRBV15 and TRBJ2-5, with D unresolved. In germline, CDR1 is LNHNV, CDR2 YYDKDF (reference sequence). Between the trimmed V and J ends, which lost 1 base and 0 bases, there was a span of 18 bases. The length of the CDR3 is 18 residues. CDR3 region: CATSRGGAASYYQETQYF. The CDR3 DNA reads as TGTGCCACCAGCAGAGGTGGCGCAGCGTCTTACTACCAAGAGACCCAGTACTTC. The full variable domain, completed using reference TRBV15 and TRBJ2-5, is DAMVIQNPRYQVTQFGKPVTLSCSQTLNHNVMYWYQQKSSQAPKLLFHYYDKDFNNEADTPDNFQSRRPNTSFCFLDIRSPGLGDTAMYLCATSRGGAASYYQETQYFGPGTRLLVL.

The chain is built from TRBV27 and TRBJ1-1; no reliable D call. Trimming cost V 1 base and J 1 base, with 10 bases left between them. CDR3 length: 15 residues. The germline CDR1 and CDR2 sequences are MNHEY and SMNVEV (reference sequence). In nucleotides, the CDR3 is TGTGCCAGCAGTTTATGGCATACGGGGAACACTGAAGCTTTCTTT. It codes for CASSLWHTGNTEAFF.

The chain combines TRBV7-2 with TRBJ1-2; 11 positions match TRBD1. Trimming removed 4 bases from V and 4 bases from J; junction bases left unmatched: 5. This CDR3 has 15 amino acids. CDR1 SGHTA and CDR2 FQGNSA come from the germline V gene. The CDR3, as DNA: TGTGCCAGCAGCTCGGACAGGGGGCTGCTCTATGGCTACACCTTC. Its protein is CASSSDRGLLYGYTF.

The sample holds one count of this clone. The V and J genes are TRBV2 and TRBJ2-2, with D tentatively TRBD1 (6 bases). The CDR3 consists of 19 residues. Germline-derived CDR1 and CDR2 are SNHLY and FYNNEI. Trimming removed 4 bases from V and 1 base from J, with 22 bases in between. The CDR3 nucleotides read TGTGCCAGCAGTGTGGAGACAGGCCCAACACGGAGGAACACCGGGGAGCTGTTTTTT. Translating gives CASSVETGPTRRNTGELFF.

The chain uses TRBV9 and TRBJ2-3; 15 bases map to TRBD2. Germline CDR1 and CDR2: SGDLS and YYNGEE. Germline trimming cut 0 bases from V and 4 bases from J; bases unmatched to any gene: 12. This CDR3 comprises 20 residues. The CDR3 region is CASSVELDGTSGGRADTQYF. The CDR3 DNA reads TGTGCCAGCAGCGTAGAATTAGACGGGACTAGCGGGGGGCGGGCAGATACGCAGTATTTT. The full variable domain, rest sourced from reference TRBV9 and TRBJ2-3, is DSGVTQTPKHLITATGQRVTLRCSPRSGDLSVYWYQQSLDQGLQFLIQYYNGEERAKGNILERFSAQQFPDLHSELNLSSLELGDSALYFCASSVELDGTSGGRADTQYFGPGTRLTVL.

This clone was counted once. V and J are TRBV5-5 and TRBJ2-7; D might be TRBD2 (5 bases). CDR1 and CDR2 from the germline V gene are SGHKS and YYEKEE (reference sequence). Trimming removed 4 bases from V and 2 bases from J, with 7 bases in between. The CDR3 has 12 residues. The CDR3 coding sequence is TGTGCCAGCAGCCCGGGGACCTACGAGCAGTACTTC. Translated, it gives CASSPGTYEQYF.

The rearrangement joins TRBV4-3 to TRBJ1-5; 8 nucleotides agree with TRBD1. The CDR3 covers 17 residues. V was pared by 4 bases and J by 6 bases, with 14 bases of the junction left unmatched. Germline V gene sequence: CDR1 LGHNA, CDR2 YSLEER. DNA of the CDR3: TGCGCCAGCAGCCCATCCCGCGGGACAGGACTCAGTCAGCCCCAGCATTTT. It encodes CASSPSRGTGLSQPQHF.

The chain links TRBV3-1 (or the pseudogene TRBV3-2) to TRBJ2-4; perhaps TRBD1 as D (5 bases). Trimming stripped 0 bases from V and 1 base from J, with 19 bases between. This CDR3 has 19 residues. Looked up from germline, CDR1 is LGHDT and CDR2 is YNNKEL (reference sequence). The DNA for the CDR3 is TGTGCCAGCAGCCAAGACCTGGGCCAGGGTGGTCGGGCCAAAAACATTCAGTACTTC. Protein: CASSQDLGQGGRAKNIQYF.

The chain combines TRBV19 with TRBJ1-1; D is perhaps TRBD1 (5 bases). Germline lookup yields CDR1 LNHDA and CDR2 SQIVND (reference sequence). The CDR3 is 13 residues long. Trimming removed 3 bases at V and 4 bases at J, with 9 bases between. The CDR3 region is CASSIGRATEAFF. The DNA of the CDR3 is TGTGCCAGTAGTATCGGCAGGGCCACTGAAGCTTTCTTT.

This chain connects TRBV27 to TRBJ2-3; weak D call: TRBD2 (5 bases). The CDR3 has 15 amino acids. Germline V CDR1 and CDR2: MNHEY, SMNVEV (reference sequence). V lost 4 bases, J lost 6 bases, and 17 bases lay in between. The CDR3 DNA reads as TGTGCCAGCAGTTATCTGGACTTTTCCCCCGATACGCAGTATTTT. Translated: CASSYLDFSPDTQYF.

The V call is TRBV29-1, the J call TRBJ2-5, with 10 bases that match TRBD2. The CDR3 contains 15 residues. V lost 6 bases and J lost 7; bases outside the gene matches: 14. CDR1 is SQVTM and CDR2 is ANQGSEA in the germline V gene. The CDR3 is CSVVIAGGGIWTQYF. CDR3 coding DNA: TGCAGCGTCGTTATAGCGGGAGGAGGAATATGGACCCAGTACTTC.

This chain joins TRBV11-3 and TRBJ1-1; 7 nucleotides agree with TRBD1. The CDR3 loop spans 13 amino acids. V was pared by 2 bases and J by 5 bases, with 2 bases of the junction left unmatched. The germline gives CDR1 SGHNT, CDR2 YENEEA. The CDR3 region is CASSLTGVTEAFF. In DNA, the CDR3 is TGTGCCAGCAGCTTAACAGGGGTGACTGAAGCTTTCTTT.

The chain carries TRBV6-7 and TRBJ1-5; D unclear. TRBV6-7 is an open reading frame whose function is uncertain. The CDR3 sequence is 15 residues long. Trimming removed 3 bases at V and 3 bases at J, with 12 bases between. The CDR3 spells CASSYFEATNQPQHF. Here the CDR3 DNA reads TGTGCCAGCAGTTATTTTGAAGCTACCAATCAGCCCCAGCATTTT.

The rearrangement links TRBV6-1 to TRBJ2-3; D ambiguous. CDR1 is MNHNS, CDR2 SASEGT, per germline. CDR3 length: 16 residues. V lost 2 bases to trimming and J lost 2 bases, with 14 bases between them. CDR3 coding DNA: TGTGCCAGCAGTGAACAAGGCGGAACTTACACAGATACGCAGTATTTT. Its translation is CASSEQGGTYTDTQYF.

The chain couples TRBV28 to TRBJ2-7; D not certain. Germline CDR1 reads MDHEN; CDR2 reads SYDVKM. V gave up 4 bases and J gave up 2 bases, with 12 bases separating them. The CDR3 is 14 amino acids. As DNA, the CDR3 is TGTGCCAGCAGTTCCCGCCCCCAGACCTACGAGCAGTACTTC. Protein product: CASSSRPQTYEQYF.

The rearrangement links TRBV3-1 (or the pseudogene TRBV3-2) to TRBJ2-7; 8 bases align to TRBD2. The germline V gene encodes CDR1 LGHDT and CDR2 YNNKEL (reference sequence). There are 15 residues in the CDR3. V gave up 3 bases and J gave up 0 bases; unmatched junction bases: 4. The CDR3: CASSQREDLSYEQYF. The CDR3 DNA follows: TGTGCCAGCAGCCAGCGGGAGGACCTCTCCTACGAGCAGTACTTC.

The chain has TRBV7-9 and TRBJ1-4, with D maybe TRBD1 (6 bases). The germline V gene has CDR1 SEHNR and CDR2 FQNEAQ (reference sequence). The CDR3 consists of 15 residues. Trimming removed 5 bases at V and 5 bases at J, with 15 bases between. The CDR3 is CASSGGRYINEKLFF. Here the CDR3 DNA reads TGTGCCAGCAGCGGGGGCAGGTACATCAATGAAAAACTGTTTTTT.

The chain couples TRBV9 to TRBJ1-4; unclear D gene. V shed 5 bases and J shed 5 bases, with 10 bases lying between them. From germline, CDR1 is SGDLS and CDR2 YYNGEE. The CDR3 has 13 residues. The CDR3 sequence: CASSGGPNEKLFF. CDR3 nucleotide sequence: TGTGCCAGCAGTGGCGGTCCCAATGAAAAACTGTTTTTT.

The CDR3 here is CASSAPDWAGRDTQYF. The CDR3 nucleotides read TGTGCCAGCAGCGCACCCGACTGGGCGGGGAGAGATACGCAGTATTTT. The genes are TRBV9 and TRBJ2-3; maybe TRBD2 (6 bases). This CDR3 comprises 16 residues. Trimming removed 3 bases from V and 5 bases from J, with 19 bases in between. CDR1 and CDR2 (germline): SGDLS, YYNGEE. Together with reference TRBV9 and TRBJ2-3, the CDR3 gives the full variable domain: DSGVTQTPKHLITATGQRVTLRCSPRSGDLSVYWYQQSLDQGLQFLIQYYNGEERAKGNILERFSAQQFPDLHSELNLSSLELGDSALYFCASSAPDWAGRDTQYFGPGTRLTVL.